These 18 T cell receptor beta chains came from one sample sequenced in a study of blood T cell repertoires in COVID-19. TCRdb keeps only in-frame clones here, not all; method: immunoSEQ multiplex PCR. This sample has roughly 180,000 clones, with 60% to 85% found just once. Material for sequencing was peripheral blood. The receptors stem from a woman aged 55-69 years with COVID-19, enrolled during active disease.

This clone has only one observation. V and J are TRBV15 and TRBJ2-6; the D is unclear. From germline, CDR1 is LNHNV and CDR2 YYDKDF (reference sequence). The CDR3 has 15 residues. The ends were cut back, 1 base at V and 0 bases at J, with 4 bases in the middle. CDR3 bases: TGTGCCACCAGCAGAGGAGTCTCTGGGGCCAACGTCCTGACTTTC. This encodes CATSRGVSGANVLTF.

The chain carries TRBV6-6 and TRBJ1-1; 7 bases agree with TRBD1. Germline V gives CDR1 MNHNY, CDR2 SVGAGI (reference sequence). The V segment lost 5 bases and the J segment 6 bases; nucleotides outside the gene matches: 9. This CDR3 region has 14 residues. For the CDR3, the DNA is TGTGCCAGCAGTCCGACGGGAACAGGGGCTGAAGCTTTCTTT. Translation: CASSPTGTGAEAFF.

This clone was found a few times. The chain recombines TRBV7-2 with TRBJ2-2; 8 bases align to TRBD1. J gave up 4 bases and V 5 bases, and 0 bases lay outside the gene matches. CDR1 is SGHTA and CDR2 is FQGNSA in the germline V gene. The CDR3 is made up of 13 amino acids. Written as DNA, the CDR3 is TGTGCCAGCAGCACAGGGGGCACCGGGGAGCTGTTTTTT. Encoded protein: CASSTGGTGELFF. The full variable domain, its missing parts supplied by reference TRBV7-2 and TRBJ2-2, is GAGVSQSPSNKVTEKGKDVELRCDPISGHTALYWYRQSLGQGLEFLIYFQGNSAPDKSGLPSDRFSAERTGGSVSTLTIQRTQQEDSAVYLCASSTGGTGELFFGEGSRLTVL.

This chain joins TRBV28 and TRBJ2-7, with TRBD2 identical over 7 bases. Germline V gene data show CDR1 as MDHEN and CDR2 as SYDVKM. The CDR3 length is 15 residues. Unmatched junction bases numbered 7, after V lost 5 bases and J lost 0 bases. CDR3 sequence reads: CASSRSAGSSYEQYF. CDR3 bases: TGTGCCAGCAGTCGATCAGCGGGGTCCTCCTACGAGCAGTACTTC. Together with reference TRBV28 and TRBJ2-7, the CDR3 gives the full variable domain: DVKVTQSSRYLVKRTGEKVFLECVQDMDHENMFWYRQDPGLGLRLIYFSYDVKMKEKGDIPEGYSVSREKKERFSLILESASTNQTSMYLCASSRSAGSSYEQYFGPGTRLTVT.

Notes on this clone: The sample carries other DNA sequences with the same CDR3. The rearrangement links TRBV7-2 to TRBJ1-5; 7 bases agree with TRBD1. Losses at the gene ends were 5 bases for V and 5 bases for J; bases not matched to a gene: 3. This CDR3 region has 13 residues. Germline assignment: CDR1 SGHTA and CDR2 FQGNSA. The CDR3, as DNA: TGTGCCAGCAGCCCCAGGGGGGATCAGCCCCAGCATTTT. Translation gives CASSPRGDQPQHF.

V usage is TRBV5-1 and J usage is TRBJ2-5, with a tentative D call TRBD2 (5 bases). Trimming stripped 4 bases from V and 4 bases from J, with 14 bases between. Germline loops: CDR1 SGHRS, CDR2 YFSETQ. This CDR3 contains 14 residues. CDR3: CASSQARGGETQYF. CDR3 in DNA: TGCGCCAGCAGCCAGGCCCGGGGTGGAGAGACCCAGTACTTC.

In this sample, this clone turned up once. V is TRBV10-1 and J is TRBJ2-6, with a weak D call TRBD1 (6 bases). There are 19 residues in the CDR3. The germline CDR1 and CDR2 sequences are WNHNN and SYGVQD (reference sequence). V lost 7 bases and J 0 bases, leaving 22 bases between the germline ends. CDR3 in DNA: TGCGCCAGCATAGCGCCCCCCCGGGACATCCTCTCTGGGGCCAACGTCCTGACTTTC. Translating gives CASIAPPRDILSGANVLTF.

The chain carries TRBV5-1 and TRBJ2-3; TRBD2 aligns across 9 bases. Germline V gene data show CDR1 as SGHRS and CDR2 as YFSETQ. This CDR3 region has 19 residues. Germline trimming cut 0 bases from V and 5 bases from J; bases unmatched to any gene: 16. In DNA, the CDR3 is TGCGCCAGCAGCTTGGCCATCGGGCCCGTAGCGGGAGTCATAGATACGCAGTATTTT. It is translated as CASSLAIGPVAGVIDTQYF. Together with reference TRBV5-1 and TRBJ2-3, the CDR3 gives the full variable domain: KAGVTQTPRYLIKTRGQQVTLSCSPISGHRSVSWYQQTPGQGLQFLFEYFSETQRNKGNFPGRFSGRQFSNSRSEMNVSTLELGDSALYLCASSLAIGPVAGVIDTQYFGPGTRLTVL.

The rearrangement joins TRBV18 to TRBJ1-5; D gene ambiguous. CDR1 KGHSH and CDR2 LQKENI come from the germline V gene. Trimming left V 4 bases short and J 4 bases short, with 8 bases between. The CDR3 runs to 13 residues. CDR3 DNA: TGTGCCAGCTCACAAGAGGGAAATCAGCCCCAGCATTTT. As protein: CASSQEGNQPQHF. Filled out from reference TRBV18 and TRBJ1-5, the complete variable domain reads NAGVMQNPRHLVRRRGQEARLRCSPMKGHSHVYWYRQLPEEGLKFMVYLQKENIIDESGMPKERFSAEFPKEGPSILRIQQVVRGDSAAYFCASSQEGNQPQHFGDGTRLSIL.

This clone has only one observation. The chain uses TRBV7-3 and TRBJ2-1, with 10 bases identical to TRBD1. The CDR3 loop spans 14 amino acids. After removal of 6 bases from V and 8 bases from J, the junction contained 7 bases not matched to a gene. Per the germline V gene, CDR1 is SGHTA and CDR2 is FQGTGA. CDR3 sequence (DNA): TGTGCCAGCAGTTCCTCCGGGACAGGGGATGAGCAGTTCTTC. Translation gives CASSSSGTGDEQFF. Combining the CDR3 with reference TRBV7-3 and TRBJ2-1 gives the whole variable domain GAGVSQTPSNKVTEKGKYVELRCDPISGHTALYWYRQSLGQGPEFLIYFQGTGAADDSGLPNDRFFAVRPEGSVSTLKIQRTERGDSAVYLCASSSSGTGDEQFFGPGTRLTVL.

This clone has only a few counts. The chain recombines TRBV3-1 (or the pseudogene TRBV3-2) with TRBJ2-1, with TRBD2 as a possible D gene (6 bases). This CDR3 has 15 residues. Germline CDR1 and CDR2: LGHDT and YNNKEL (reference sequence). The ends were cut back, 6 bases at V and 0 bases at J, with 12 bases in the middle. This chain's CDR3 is CASSPTGDSYNEQFF. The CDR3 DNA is TGTGCCAGCAGTCCCACGGGGGACTCCTACAATGAGCAGTTCTTC.

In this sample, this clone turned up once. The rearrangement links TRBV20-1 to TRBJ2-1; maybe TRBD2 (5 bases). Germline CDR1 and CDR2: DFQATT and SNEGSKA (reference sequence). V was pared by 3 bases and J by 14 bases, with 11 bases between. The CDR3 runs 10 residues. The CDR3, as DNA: TGCAGTGCTAGCGACTATGTTGAGTTCTTC. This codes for CSASDYVEFF.

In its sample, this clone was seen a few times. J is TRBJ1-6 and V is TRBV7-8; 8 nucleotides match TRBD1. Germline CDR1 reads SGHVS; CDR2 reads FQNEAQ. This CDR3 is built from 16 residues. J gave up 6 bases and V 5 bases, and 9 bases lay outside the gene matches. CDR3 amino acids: CASSRPITGGNSPLHF. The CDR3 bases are TGTGCCAGCAGCCGACCCATTACAGGGGGTAATTCACCCCTCCACTTT.

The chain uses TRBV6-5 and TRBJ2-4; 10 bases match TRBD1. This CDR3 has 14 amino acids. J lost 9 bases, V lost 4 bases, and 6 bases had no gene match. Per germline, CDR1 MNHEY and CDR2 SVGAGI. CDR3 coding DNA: TGTGCCAGCAGTTCCGGGACAGGGGTTGCCATTCAGTACTTC. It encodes CASSSGTGVAIQYF.

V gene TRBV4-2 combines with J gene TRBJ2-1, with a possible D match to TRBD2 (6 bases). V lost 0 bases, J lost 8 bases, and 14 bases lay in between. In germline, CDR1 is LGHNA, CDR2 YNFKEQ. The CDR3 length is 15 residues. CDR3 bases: TGTGCCAGCAGCCAAGAGGAGGGTAGGCGGGATGAGCAGTTCTTC. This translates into CASSQEEGRRDEQFF.

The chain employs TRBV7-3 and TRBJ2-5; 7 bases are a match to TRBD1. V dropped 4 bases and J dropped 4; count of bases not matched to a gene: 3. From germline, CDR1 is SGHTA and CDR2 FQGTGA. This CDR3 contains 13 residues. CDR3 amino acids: CASSSTGSETQYF. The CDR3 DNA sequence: TGTGCCAGCAGCTCGACAGGGTCAGAGACCCAGTACTTC.

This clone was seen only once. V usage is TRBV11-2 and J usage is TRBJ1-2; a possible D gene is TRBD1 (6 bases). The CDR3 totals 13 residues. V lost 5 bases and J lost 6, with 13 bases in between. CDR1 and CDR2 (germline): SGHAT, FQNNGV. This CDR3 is CASSQAGGNGYTF. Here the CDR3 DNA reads TGTGCCAGCAGCCAAGCGGGGGGCAATGGCTACACCTTC.

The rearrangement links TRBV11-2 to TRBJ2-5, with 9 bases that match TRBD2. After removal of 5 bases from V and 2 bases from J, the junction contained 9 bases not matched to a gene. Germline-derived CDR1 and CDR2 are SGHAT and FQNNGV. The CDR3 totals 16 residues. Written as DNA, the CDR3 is TGTGCCAGCAGCCGACCGGCGCGGGGGGGACAAGAGACCCAGTACTTC. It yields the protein CASSRPARGGQETQYF.